A single sample is the source of the 22 T cell receptor beta chains below, sequenced in a study of blood T cell repertoires in COVID-19. TCRdb's copy holds only in-frame clones and misses some; the assay was immunoSEQ multiplex PCR. The sample has 200,000 to 250,000 clones; 87% are singletons. The specimen was PBMCs or T cells enriched from blood (not recorded which). These TCRs come from a man aged 18 to 29 with acute COVID-19.

V gene TRBV19 combines with J gene TRBJ2-3; 7 bases are a match to TRBD1. Germline V gives CDR1 LNHDA, CDR2 SQIVND (reference sequence). The CDR3 runs 14 residues. Trimming removed 3 bases from V and 2 bases from J; junction bases left unmatched: 2. Here the CDR3 reads CASSITGATDTQYF. CDR3 coding DNA: TGTGCCAGTAGTATTACAGGGGCCACAGATACGCAGTATTTT.

This chain uses TRBV27 with TRBJ2-2; 7 bases match TRBD1. The CDR3 spans 15 residues. J was trimmed by 3 bases and V by 2 bases; bases with no gene match: 3. The germline V gene encodes CDR1 MNHEY and CDR2 SMNVEV (reference sequence). The CDR3 coding sequence is TGTGCCAGCAGTTTAGGGGACAGTTACACCGGGGAGCTGTTTTTT. It yields the protein CASSLGDSYTGELFF.

The V call is TRBV10-1, the J call TRBJ2-2; 12 bases fit TRBD2. The CDR3 loop spans 15 amino acids. The ends lost 5 bases at V and 6 bases at J; junction bases unmatched: 4. Germline CDR1 WNHNN, CDR2 SYGVQD (reference sequence). This chain's CDR3 is CASSPLAGGAGELFF. In nucleotides, the CDR3 is TGCGCCAGCAGTCCTCTAGCGGGAGGGGCCGGGGAGCTGTTTTTT.

This chain links TRBV27 with TRBJ2-7; 7 positions match TRBD2. The V segment lost 3 bases and the J segment 3 bases; nucleotides outside the gene matches: 5. The CDR3 consists of 14 residues. Germline V lookup: CDR1 MNHEY, CDR2 SMNVEV (reference sequence). In nucleotides, the CDR3 is TGTGCCAGCAGTTTGGGAGGGCCATTCTACGAGCAGTACTTC. Encoded protein: CASSLGGPFYEQYF.

This sequence joins TRBV9 and TRBJ2-1; 9 nucleotides line up with TRBD2. Germline V gives CDR1 SGDLS, CDR2 YYNGEE. The CDR3 extends over 15 amino acids. V lost 0 bases, J lost 8 bases, and 6 bases stayed unmatched. The CDR3 bases are TGTGCCAGCAGCGTAGCGCGGGAGGGCCTCTATGAGCAGTTCTTC. Amino acid sequence: CASSVAREGLYEQFF. Combining the CDR3 with reference TRBV9 and TRBJ2-1 gives the whole variable domain DSGVTQTPKHLITATGQRVTLRCSPRSGDLSVYWYQQSLDQGLQFLIQYYNGEERAKGNILERFSAQQFPDLHSELNLSSLELGDSALYFCASSVAREGLYEQFFGPGTRLTVL.

The rearrangement joins TRBV4-2 to TRBJ1-1; TRBD1 aligns across 7 bases. The CDR3 is made up of 14 amino acids. J lost 5 bases, V lost 3 bases, and 6 bases had no gene match. Per germline, CDR1 LGHNA and CDR2 YNFKEQ. CDR3 sequence: CASSHRQGRTEAFF. CDR3 nucleotide sequence: TGTGCCAGCAGCCACCGACAGGGAAGGACTGAAGCTTTCTTT.

The gene calls are TRBV12-5 and TRBJ2-7, with 11 bases aligning to TRBD2. The J segment lost 5 bases and the V segment lost 2 bases, leaving 14 bases of the junction unmatched. In germline, CDR1 is LGHNT, CDR2 FRNRAP. The CDR3 contains 18 residues. This CDR3 reads CASGLKIPLAGGGHEQYF. The DNA for the CDR3 is TGTGCTAGTGGTTTGAAAATCCCTCTAGCGGGAGGTGGGCACGAGCAGTACTTC.

This clone has just a few counts. The chain recombines TRBV28 with TRBJ2-7, with TRBD1 identical over 9 bases. The V gene's germline CDR1 is MDHEN and CDR2 SYDVKM. V lost 5 bases and J lost 5; bases outside the gene matches: 7. This CDR3 region has 14 residues. The CDR3 DNA sequence: TGTGCCAGCAGTAATGCGGGACAGGGCCACGAGCAGTACTTC. Amino acid sequence: CASSNAGQGHEQYF.

The chain employs TRBV18 and TRBJ2-5; weak D call: TRBD2 (5 bases). CDR3 size: 15 residues. The V end was cut by 3 bases, the J end by 0 bases, with 11 bases between. CDR1 and CDR2 (germline): KGHSH, LQKENI. In DNA form, the CDR3 reads TGTGCCAGCTCACCTGAGGACTGGTACCAAGAGACCCAGTACTTC. It is translated as CASSPEDWYQETQYF.

The V call is TRBV28, the J call TRBJ2-2, with 12 nucleotides matching TRBD2. This CDR3 is built from 17 residues. Germline V gives CDR1 MDHEN, CDR2 SYDVKM. J lost 6 bases, V lost 4 bases, and 9 bases had no gene match. The CDR3 nucleotides read TGTGCCAGCAGTTCTACTAGACTAGCGGGAGAGGCCGGGGAGCTGTTTTTT. It codes for CASSSTRLAGEAGELFF.

The J gene is TRBJ2-1, the V gene TRBV24-1; 10 bases fit TRBD1. V shed 4 bases and J 2 bases; nucleotides not matched to a gene: 4. The CDR3 runs to 16 residues. Looked up from germline, CDR1 is KGHDR and CDR2 is SFDVKD. The CDR3 loop reads CATSDRDRGTYNEQFF. The CDR3 DNA is TGTGCCACCAGTGACAGGGACAGGGGAACCTACAATGAGCAGTTCTTC.

The chain recombines TRBV19 with TRBJ1-4, with TRBD1 matching 7 bases. V shed 0 bases, J shed 10 bases, and the junction held 11 bases outside the gene matches. This CDR3 is built from 16 residues. The V gene's germline CDR1 is LNHDA and CDR2 SQIVND (reference sequence). The CDR3, as DNA: TGTGCCAGTAGTATAGAATCGACAGGGAAGATTGGAAAACTGTTTTTT. Amino acids: CASSIESTGKIGKLFF.

V gene TRBV5-1 combines with J gene TRBJ2-4; 7 positions agree with TRBD1. This CDR3 is 14 amino acids long. V trimming: 0 bases; J trimming: 4 bases; junction bases outside the gene matches: 1. CDR1 and CDR2 from the germline V gene are SGHRS and YFSETQ. CDR3 residues: CASSLEQGKNIQYF. The CDR3 coding sequence is TGCGCCAGCAGCTTGGAACAGGGGAAAAACATTCAGTACTTC. The full variable domain, in which reference TRBV5-1 and TRBJ2-4 provide the parts outside the CDR3, is KAGVTQTPRYLIKTRGQQVTLSCSPISGHRSVSWYQQTPGQGLQFLFEYFSETQRNKGNFPGRFSGRQFSNSRSEMNVSTLELGDSALYLCASSLEQGKNIQYFGAGTRLSVL.

As DNA, the CDR3 is TGTGCCATCAGTGAGTCCTTTGGTAGCGGGAGTGGGAGTGAGCAGTTCTTC. It specifies CAISESFGSGSGSEQFF. V is TRBV10-3 and J is TRBJ2-1, with 9 bases fitting TRBD2. The length of the CDR3 is 17 residues. The germline V gene has CDR1 ENHRY and CDR2 SYGVKD. Trimming took 0 bases from V and 9 from J; bases not matched to a gene: 12.

The gene calls are TRBV6-4 and TRBJ2-3, with D uncertain. With 0 bases removed from V and 8 bases from J, the gap between germline ends came to 12 bases. The CDR3 spans 14 residues. Germline V lookup: CDR1 MRHNA, CDR2 SNTAGT. CDR3 in amino acids: CASSDSGPMGTQYF. CDR3 nucleotide sequence: TGTGCCAGCAGTGACTCTGGGCCGATGGGTACGCAGTATTTT.

The CDR3 bases are TGCAGTGCCCGACGCGGCGGGGAGCTGTTTTTT. Encoded protein: CSARRGGELFF. The rearrangement uses TRBV20-1 and TRBJ2-2; D gene unclear. Trimming took off 6 bases at V and 7 bases at J, with 9 bases between the two ends. This CDR3 contains 11 residues. The V gene's germline CDR1 is DFQATT and CDR2 SNEGSKA (reference sequence).

The chain combines TRBV5-5 with TRBJ1-1; D is possibly TRBD1 (5 bases). The CDR3 totals 16 residues. From germline, CDR1 is SGHKS and CDR2 YYEKEE (reference sequence). The V end lost 4 bases, the J end lost 1 base, and 17 bases lay between the germline ends. The CDR3 sequence: CASSVRRAVSNTEAFF. The CDR3 nucleotides are TGTGCCAGCAGCGTTCGCAGGGCCGTTTCGAACACTGAAGCTTTCTTT.

The chain is built from TRBV5-8 and TRBJ2-1; 7 bases are shared with TRBD2. V gave up 5 bases and J gave up 5 bases; unmatched junction bases: 10. CDR1 and CDR2 (germline): SGHTS, YDEGEE. CDR3 size: 15 residues. The CDR3 region has the DNA TGTGCCAGCAGTGGTTTGTCTAGCGGTGACAATGAGCAGTTCTTC. Protein product: CASSGLSSGDNEQFF.

The rearrangement links TRBV30 to TRBJ1-1; D is unresolved. CDR1 GTSNPN and CDR2 SVGIG come from the germline V gene (reference sequence). The CDR3 has 13 residues. Trimming stripped 4 bases from V and 4 bases from J, with 13 bases between. The CDR3 nucleotides are TGTGCCTGGACAGGTGTGTTGGGCACTGAAGCTTTCTTT. It encodes CAWTGVLGTEAFF.

The V and J genes are TRBV10-3 and TRBJ1-4, with D maybe TRBD1 (6 bases). The germline CDR1 and CDR2 sequences are ENHRY and SYGVKD. The CDR3 sequence is 15 residues long. V was pared by 0 bases and J by 7 bases, with 12 bases between. CDR3 bases: TGTGCCATCAGTGAGTCGCGGGGGCAGGCTGAAAAACTGTTTTTT. This encodes CAISESRGQAEKLFF.

In this sample, this clone turned up once. This chain connects TRBV12-3 or TRBV12-4 to TRBJ2-4; 7 bases map to TRBD1. The J segment lost 7 bases and the V segment lost 3 bases, leaving 3 bases of the junction unmatched. The CDR3 has 13 residues. The CDR3 sequence is CASSFRQGNIQYF. The CDR3 DNA reads TGTGCCAGCAGTTTTAGACAGGGCAACATTCAGTACTTC.

Worth noting for this clone: A junction end diverges from the germline sequence, so it may reflect a read error. The CDR3 loop is CASSKRGTSGKNEQFF. CDR3 in DNA: TGTGCCAGCAGTAAGCGGGGGACTAGCGGGAAGAATGAGCAGTTCTTC. The chain is built from TRBV19 and TRBJ2-1; 13 bases fit TRBD2. Germline CDR1 is LNHDA and CDR2 is SQIVND (reference sequence). The CDR3 sequence is 16 residues long.